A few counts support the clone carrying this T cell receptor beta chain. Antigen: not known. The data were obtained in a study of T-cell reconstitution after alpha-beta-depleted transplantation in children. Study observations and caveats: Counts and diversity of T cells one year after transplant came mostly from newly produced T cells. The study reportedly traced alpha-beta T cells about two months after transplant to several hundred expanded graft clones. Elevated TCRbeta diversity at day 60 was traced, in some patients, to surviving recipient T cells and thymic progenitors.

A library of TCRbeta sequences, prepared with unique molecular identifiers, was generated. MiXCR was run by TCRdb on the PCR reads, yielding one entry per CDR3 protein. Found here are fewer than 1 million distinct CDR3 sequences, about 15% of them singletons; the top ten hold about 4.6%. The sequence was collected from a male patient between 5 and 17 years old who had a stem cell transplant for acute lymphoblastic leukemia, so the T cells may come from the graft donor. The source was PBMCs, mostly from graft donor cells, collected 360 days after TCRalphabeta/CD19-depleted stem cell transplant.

The CDR3 spells CASSLHPRWRERRSETQYF. The CDR3 nucleotides are TGTGCCAGCAGCTTACACCCCCGTTGGAGGGAGCGGAGAAGTGAGACCCAGTACTTC. This chain links TRBV7-7 with TRBJ2-5, with a tentative D call TRBD2 (6 bases). Trimming shortened V by 2 bases and J by 5 bases, and 27 bases separated the two germline ends. CDR1 is SSHAT and CDR2 is FNYEAQ in the germline V gene (reference sequence). The CDR3 spans 19 residues.